The sample holds a few counts of the clone carrying this T cell receptor (beta chain). A heparinised blood draw that averaged around 110 mL was obtained once from each donor. The data were taken from a study of beta chain features in type 1 diabetes. The overall study: Sorted cells from all samples, numbering about 98 million, were examined.

Trimming removed 0 bases at V and 2 bases at J, with 12 bases between. This CDR3 comprises 16 residues. Germline V lookup: CDR1 SGHNT, CDR2 YYREEE (reference sequence). What was sequenced were expressed TCRB transcripts, since all of the isolated RNA had been reverse transcribed. Data came from immunoSEQ multiplex PCR; TCRdb stores just in-frame clones and leaves some out. The data hold almost 350,000 clones, with approximately 8.2% observed a single time. Sequenced input: central memory CD4+ T cells from blood. The chain recombines TRBV5-4 with TRBJ1-3; possible D gene TRBD1, 6 bases. This receptor was taken from a woman between 18 and 30 years old in good health. The CDR3 DNA follows: TGTGCCAGCAGCTTGGATACAGGGTTGGCTGGAAACACCATATATTTT. As protein: CASSLDTGLAGNTIYF.